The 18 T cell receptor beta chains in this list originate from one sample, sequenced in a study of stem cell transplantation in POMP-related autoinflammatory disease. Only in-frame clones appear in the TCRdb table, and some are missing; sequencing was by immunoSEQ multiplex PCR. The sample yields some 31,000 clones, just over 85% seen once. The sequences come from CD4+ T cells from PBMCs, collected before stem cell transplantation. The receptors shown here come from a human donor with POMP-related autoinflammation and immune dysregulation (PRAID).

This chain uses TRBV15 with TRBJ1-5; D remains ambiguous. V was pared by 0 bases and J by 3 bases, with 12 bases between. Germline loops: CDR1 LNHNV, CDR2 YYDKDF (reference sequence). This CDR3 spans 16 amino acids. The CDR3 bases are TGTGCCACCAGCAGAGAGGGAGGGCGTAACAATCAGCCCCAGCATTTT. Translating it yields CATSREGGRNNQPQHF.

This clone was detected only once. Here the CDR3 reads CASSQVRREGSYNEQFF. In DNA form, the CDR3 reads TGTGCCAGCAGCCAAGTCCGACGGGAGGGCTCCTACAATGAGCAGTTCTTC. V and J are TRBV4-2 and TRBJ2-1, with 8 nucleotides matching TRBD2. CDR3 length: 17 residues. Germline-derived CDR1 and CDR2 are LGHNA and YNFKEQ. Germline trimming cut 1 base from V and 0 bases from J; bases unmatched to any gene: 5.

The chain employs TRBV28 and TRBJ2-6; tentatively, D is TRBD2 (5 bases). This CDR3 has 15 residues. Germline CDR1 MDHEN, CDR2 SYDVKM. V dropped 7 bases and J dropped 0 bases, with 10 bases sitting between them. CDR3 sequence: CASNRGSSGANVLTF. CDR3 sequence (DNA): TGTGCCAGCAACAGAGGGAGCTCTGGGGCCAACGTCCTGACTTTC.

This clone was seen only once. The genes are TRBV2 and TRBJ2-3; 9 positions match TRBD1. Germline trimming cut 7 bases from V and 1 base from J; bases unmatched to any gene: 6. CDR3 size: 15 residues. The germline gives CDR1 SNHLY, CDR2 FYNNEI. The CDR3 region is CASTRDRDGTDTQYF. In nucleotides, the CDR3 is TGTGCCAGCACAAGGGACAGGGACGGCACAGATACGCAGTATTTT.

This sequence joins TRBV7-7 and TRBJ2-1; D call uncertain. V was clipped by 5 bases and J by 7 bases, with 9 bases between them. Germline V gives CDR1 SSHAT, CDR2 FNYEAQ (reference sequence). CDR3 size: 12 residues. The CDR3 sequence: CASSPLGNEQFF. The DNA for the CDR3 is TGTGCCAGCAGCCCCCTTGGTAATGAGCAGTTCTTC. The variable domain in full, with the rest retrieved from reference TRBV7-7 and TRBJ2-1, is GAGVSQSPRYKVTKRGQDVTLRCDPISSHATLYWYQQALGQGPEFLTYFNYEAQPDKSGLPSDRFSAERPEGSISTLTIQRTEQRDSAMYRCASSPLGNEQFFGPGTRLTVL.

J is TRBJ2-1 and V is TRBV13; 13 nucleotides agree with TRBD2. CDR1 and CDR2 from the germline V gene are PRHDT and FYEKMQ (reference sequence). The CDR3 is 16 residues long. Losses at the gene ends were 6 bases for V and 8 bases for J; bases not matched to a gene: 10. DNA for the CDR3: TGTGCCAGCAGTAGAGGAGGGACTAGCGGGGCGGATGAGCAGTTCTTC. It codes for CASSRGGTSGADEQFF.

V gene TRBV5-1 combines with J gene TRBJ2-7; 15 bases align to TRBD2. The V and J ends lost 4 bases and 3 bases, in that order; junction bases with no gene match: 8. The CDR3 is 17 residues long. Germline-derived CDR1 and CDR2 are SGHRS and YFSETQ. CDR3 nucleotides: TGCGCCAGCAGCGTGGGACTAGCGGGAGGATCGTTCTACGAGCAGTACTTC. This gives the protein CASSVGLAGGSFYEQYF. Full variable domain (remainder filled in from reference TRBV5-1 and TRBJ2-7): KAGVTQTPRYLIKTRGQQVTLSCSPISGHRSVSWYQQTPGQGLQFLFEYFSETQRNKGNFPGRFSGRQFSNSRSEMNVSTLELGDSALYLCASSVGLAGGSFYEQYFGPGTRLTVT.

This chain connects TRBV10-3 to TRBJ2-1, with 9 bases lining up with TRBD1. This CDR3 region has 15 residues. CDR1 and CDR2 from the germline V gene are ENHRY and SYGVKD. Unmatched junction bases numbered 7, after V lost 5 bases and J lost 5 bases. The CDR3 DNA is TGTGCCATCAGTCCTCAACAGGGGGCGAACAATGAGCAGTTCTTC. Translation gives CAISPQQGANNEQFF.

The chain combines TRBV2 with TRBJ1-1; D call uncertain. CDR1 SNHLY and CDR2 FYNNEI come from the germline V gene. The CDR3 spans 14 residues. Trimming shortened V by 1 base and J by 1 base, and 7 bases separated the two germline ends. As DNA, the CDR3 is TGTGCCAGCAGTGAAGTCCGGGGGAACACTGAAGCTTTCTTT. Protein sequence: CASSEVRGNTEAFF.

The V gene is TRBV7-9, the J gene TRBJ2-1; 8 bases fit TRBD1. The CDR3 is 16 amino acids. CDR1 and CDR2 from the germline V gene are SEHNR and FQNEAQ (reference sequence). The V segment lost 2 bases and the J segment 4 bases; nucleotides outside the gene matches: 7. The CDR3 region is CASSLRAGGPYNEQFF. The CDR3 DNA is TGTGCCAGCAGCTTACGGGCAGGGGGCCCTTACAATGAGCAGTTCTTC.

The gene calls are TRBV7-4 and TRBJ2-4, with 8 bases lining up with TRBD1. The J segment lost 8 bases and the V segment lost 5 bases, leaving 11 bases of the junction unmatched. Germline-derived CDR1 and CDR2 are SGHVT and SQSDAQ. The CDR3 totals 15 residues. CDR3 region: CASSITGTGGDIQYF. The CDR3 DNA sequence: TGTGCCAGCAGCATAACCGGGACAGGCGGAGACATTCAGTACTTC.

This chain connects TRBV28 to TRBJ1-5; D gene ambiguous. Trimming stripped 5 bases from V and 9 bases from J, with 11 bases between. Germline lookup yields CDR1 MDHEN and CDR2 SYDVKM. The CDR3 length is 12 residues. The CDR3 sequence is CASSREVRPQHF. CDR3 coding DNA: TGTGCCAGCAGTCGAGAGGTTCGGCCCCAGCATTTT.

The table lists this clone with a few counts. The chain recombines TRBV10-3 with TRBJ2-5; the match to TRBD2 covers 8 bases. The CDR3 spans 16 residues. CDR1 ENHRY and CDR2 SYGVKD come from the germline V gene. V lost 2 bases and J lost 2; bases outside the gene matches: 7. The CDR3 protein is CAISEGGRPNQETQYF. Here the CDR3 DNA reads TGTGCCATCAGTGAGGGCGGGAGGCCAAATCAAGAGACCCAGTACTTC.

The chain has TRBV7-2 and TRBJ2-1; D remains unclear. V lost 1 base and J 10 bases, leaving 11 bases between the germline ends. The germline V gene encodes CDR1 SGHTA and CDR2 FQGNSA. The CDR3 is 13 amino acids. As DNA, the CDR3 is TGTGCCAGCAGCTTAGATCCGGGTGGAGAGCAGTTCTTC. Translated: CASSLDPGGEQFF.

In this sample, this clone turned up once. CDR3 region: CASSVAGAHPTDTQYF. In DNA, the CDR3 is TGTGCCAGCAGCGTAGCAGGGGCCCACCCCACAGATACGCAGTATTTT. The V gene is TRBV9, the J gene TRBJ2-3; D perhaps matches TRBD1 (6 bases). Trimming left V 0 bases short and J 2 bases short, with 13 bases between. Looked up from germline, CDR1 is SGDLS and CDR2 is YYNGEE. The CDR3 extends over 16 amino acids.

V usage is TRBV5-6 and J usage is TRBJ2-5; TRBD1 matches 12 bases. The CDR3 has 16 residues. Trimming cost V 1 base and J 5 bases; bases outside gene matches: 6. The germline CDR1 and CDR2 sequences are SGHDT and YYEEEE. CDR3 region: CASSLFRDRGQETQYF. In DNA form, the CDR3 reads TGTGCCAGCAGCTTGTTCCGGGACAGGGGGCAGGAGACCCAGTACTTC.

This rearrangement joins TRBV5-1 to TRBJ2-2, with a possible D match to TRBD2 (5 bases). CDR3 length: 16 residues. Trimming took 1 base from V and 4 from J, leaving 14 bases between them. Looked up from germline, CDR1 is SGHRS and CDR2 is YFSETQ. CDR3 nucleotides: TGCGCCAGCAGCTTGCTCACCCTAGCAGCCACCGGGGAGCTGTTTTTT. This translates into CASSLLTLAATGELFF.

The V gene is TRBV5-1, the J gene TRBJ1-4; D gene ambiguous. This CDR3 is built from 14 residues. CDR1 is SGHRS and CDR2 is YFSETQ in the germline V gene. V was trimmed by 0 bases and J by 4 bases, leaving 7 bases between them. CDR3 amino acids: CASSLDIGNEKLFF. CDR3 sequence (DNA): TGCGCCAGCAGCTTGGACATTGGTAATGAAAAACTGTTTTTT.